These 8 T cell receptor beta chains originate from one sample sequenced in a study of blood T cell repertoires in COVID-19. The repertoire was sequenced with immunoSEQ multiplex PCR; TCRdb's copy has only in-frame clones and lacks some. In the table there are roughly 100,000 clones, approximately 80% of which are singletons. Specimen: peripheral blood. These receptors all come from a man at least 80 years old with COVID-19, enrolled during active disease.

In this sample, this clone turned up a few times. The CDR3 protein is CASRSGRALDTGELFF. As DNA, the CDR3 is TGTGCCAGCCGGAGCGGGAGGGCCTTGGACACCGGGGAGCTGTTTTTT. The genes are TRBV2 and TRBJ2-2; 10 bases fit TRBD2. Germline assignment: CDR1 SNHLY and CDR2 FYNNEI. The CDR3 sequence is 16 residues long. V dropped 8 bases and J dropped 3; count of bases not matched to a gene: 9. The complete variable domain, with remaining parts taken from reference TRBV2 and TRBJ2-2, reads EPEVTQTPSHQVTQMGQEVILRCVPISNHLYFYWYRQILGQKVEFLVSFYNNEISEKSEIFDDQFSVERPDGSNFTLKIRSTKLEDSAMYFCASRSGRALDTGELFFGEGSRLTVL.

The chain carries TRBV10-1 and TRBJ2-1; D remains ambiguous. Per the germline V gene, CDR1 is WNHNN and CDR2 is SYGVQD (reference sequence). With 2 bases removed from V and 4 bases from J, the gap between germline ends came to 15 bases. The CDR3 spans 16 residues. CDR3 loop: CASSEEVTIPYNEQFF. The CDR3 DNA reads as TGCGCCAGCAGTGAGGAGGTAACGATCCCTTACAATGAGCAGTTCTTC.

The genes are TRBV11-2 and TRBJ1-1; 7 nucleotides line up with TRBD1. The germline gives CDR1 SGHAT, CDR2 FQNNGV. Trimming removed 4 bases from V and 4 bases from J; junction bases left unmatched: 9. This CDR3 region has 15 residues. CDR3 sequence (DNA): TGTGCCAGCAGCTCCGACAGGGTCGGAGGCACTGAAGCTTTCTTT. Translating it yields CASSSDRVGGTEAFF. Filled out from reference TRBV11-2 and TRBJ1-1, the complete variable domain reads EAGVAQSPRYKIIEKRQSVAFWCNPISGHATLYWYQQILGQGPKLLIQFQNNGVVDDSQLPKDRFSAERLKGVDSTLKIQPAKLEDSAVYLCASSSDRVGGTEAFFGQGTRLTVV.

The V and J genes are TRBV6-5 and TRBJ2-3; 10 bases map to TRBD2. J lost 4 bases, V lost 5 bases, and 6 bases had no gene match. Germline assignment: CDR1 MNHEY and CDR2 SVGAGI. This CDR3 has 15 amino acids. CDR3 DNA: TGTGCCAGCAGTAAGGGACTAGCGAGGGCAGATACGCAGTATTTT. Its translation: CASSKGLARADTQYF.

The chain combines TRBV19 with TRBJ1-1, with D tentatively TRBD1 (5 bases). Germline CDR1 LNHDA, CDR2 SQIVND (reference sequence). Trimming cost V 5 bases and J 0 bases, with 7 bases left between them. CDR3 length: 13 amino acids. For the CDR3, the DNA is TGTGCCAGTAGTGACAGATTGAACACTGAAGCTTTCTTT. As protein: CASSDRLNTEAFF.

The chain uses TRBV19 and TRBJ1-2, with 9 bases lining up with TRBD1. Losses at the gene ends were 5 bases for V and 3 bases for J; bases not matched to a gene: 7. Germline V gene data show CDR1 as LNHDA and CDR2 as SQIVND (reference sequence). The CDR3 loop spans 15 amino acids. CDR3 in amino acids: CASSPGTGIDYGYTF. CDR3 DNA: TGTGCCAGTAGTCCAGGGACAGGGATTGACTATGGCTACACCTTC.

The rearrangement uses TRBV5-4 and TRBJ2-5; TRBD1 might be the D (5 bases). Per the germline V gene, CDR1 is SGHNT and CDR2 is YYREEE (reference sequence). The CDR3 consists of 13 residues. V dropped 4 bases and J dropped 5 bases, with 12 bases sitting between them. Here the CDR3 reads CASSHRLVETQYF. The DNA of the CDR3 is TGTGCCAGCAGCCACAGGTTGGTGGAGACCCAGTACTTC.

This chain uses TRBV5-1 with TRBJ2-3; tentative D call: TRBD2 (6 bases). V was clipped by 0 bases and J by 6 bases, with 8 bases between them. Germline V lookup: CDR1 SGHRS, CDR2 YFSETQ. This CDR3 spans 13 amino acids. The CDR3 nucleotides are TGCGCCAGCAGCTTGGTCGGGGGTGATACGCAGTATTTT. Protein sequence: CASSLVGGDTQYF. Full variable domain (remainder filled in from reference TRBV5-1 and TRBJ2-3): KAGVTQTPRYLIKTRGQQVTLSCSPISGHRSVSWYQQTPGQGLQFLFEYFSETQRNKGNFPGRFSGRQFSNSRSEMNVSTLELGDSALYLCASSLVGGDTQYFGPGTRLTVL.